The rows below give T cell receptor beta chains drawn from one sample of a study of cytomegalovirus exposure and HLA in healthy donors. Sequencing was performed with immunoSEQ multiplex PCR; in TCRdb, only in-frame clones are kept and a portion is missing. The sample holds over 70,000 clones; 78% are singletons and the top ten take just under 2.5%. Sequencing was performed on PBMCs. Source of these receptors: a male donor in good health and CMV-seropositive. Each CDR3 is given with its conserved first and last residue. Each record gives: clone size, D gene, V gene, J gene, CDR3 DNA, CDR3 protein. A D gene is named only where the DNA matches it firmly. The size field is filled for only some rows; it gives once, few, many or a size class.

size: NA
D: TRBD2
V: TRBV5-1
J: TRBJ2-7
DNA: TGCGCCAGCAGCTTGGGGACTAGCGGGGCCTCCTACGAGCAGTACTTC
CDR3: CASSLGTSGASYEQYF

size: once
D: TRBD2
V: TRBV7-6
J: TRBJ2-7
DNA: TGTGCCAGCAGCTTAGCCCCGGGACTAGTCTTCCACGAGCAGTACTTC
CDR3: CASSLAPGLVFHEQYF

size: NA
D: NA
V: TRBV5-1
J: TRBJ1-1
DNA: TGCGCCAGCAGCCATTCAGACGGGAGCCCTGAAGCTTTCTTT
CDR3: CASSHSDGSPEAFF

size: NA
D: NA
V: TRBV6-1
J: TRBJ2-2
DNA: TGTGCCAGCAGTGTACTCCACAACACCGGGGAGCTGTTTTTT
CDR3: CASSVLHNTGELFF

size: NA
D: TRBD2
V: TRBV7-6
J: TRBJ2-2
DNA: TGTGCCAGCAGCTTAGGTTCGGGACTAGGGTCCACCGGGGAGCTGTTTTTT
CDR3: CASSLGSGLGSTGELFF

size: many
D: NA
V: TRBV6-5
J: TRBJ2-7
DNA: TGTGCCAGCAGTTACTCGGTTCCCGGGAGCTCCTACGAGCAGTACTTC
CDR3: CASSYSVPGSSYEQYF

size: NA
D: TRBD1
V: TRBV5-4
J: TRBJ1-2
DNA: TGTGCCAGCAGCTTGAGTGGACAGGGCGGCTATGGCTACACCTTC
CDR3: CASSLSGQGGYGYTF

size: NA
D: TRBD1
V: TRBV9
J: TRBJ2-7
DNA: TGTGCCAGCAGCGTAGAGGGGGCAGGTGAGCAGTACTTC
CDR3: CASSVEGAGEQYF

size: NA
D: NA
V: TRBV29-1
J: TRBJ2-5
DNA: TGCAGCACCACAGGGTGGGAGACCCAGTACTTC
CDR3: CSTTGWETQYF

size: NA
D: TRBD2
V: TRBV7-9
J: TRBJ2-1
DNA: TGTGCCAGCAGCCCCACGACTAGCGGGAGGGAGGGTGAGCAGTTCTTC
CDR3: CASSPTTSGREGEQFF

size: NA
D: NA
V: TRBV11-2
J: TRBJ2-7
DNA: TGTGCCAGCAGGGACTTAGCGGTTTCCTCCAACGAGCAGTACTTC
CDR3: CASRDLAVSSNEQYF

size: NA
D: TRBD1
V: TRBV19
J: TRBJ1-4
DNA: TGTGCCAGTAGCGGACAGGGGATCAATGAAAAACTGTTTTTT
CDR3: CASSGQGINEKLFF

size: few
D: NA
V: TRBV28
J: TRBJ1-5
DNA: TGTGCCAGCAGTCCCACGGGGGGGGTCCGCCAGCCCCAGCATTTT
CDR3: CASSPTGGVRQPQHF

size: few
D: NA
V: TRBV4-3
J: TRBJ2-1
DNA: TGCGCCAGCAGCCAAGTTTTTAGCGGCAAATACAATGAGCAGTTCTTC
CDR3: CASSQVFSGKYNEQFF

size: NA
D: TRBD2
V: TRBV6-6
J: TRBJ2-2
DNA: TGTGCCGGATCCGGGACTATGAACACCGGGGAGCTGTTTTTT
CDR3: CAGSGTMNTGELFF

size: once
D: TRBD1
V: TRBV6-5
J: TRBJ2-5
DNA: TGTGCCAGCAGACGGGACAGGGGGGGTGATGAGACCCAGTACTTC
CDR3: CASRRDRGGDETQYF

size: NA
D: TRBD2
V: TRBV7-3
J: TRBJ2-1
DNA: TGTGCCAGCAGCCCTTTAGCGGGAGAGGCCTACAATGAGCAGTTCTTC
CDR3: CASSPLAGEAYNEQFF

size: once
D: TRBD2
V: TRBV19
J: TRBJ2-1
DNA: TGTGCCAGTCAGGAGCGGGACTCCTCATACAATGAGCAGTTCTTC
CDR3: CASQERDSSYNEQFF

size: few
D: TRBD2
V: TRBV10-3
J: TRBJ2-3
DNA: TGTGCCATCAGACCCGGGCTAGCGGGAGCAGATACGCAGTATTTT
CDR3: CAIRPGLAGADTQYF

size: NA
D: TRBD1
V: TRBV28
J: TRBJ2-2
DNA: TGTGCCAGCAGTTTACCCAGGGGGCCCACCGGGGAGCTGTTTTTT
CDR3: CASSLPRGPTGELFF

size: NA
D: TRBD1
V: TRBV18
J: TRBJ2-1
DNA: TGTGCCAGCTCACCGGACAGGGAAGGGGCAGGCAATGAGCAGTTCTTC
CDR3: CASSPDREGAGNEQFF

size: NA
D: NA
V: TRBV5-4
J: TRBJ2-3
DNA: TGTGCCAGCAGCTTCGGAGGGACAGATACGCAGTATTTT
CDR3: CASSFGGTDTQYF

size: NA
D: TRBD2
V: TRBV25-1
J: TRBJ2-5
DNA: TGTGCCAGCAGCCGGCGTCCGGGGGGCCAAGAGACCCAGTACTTC
CDR3: CASSRRPGGQETQYF

size: NA
D: NA
V: TRBV5-4
J: TRBJ1-2
DNA: TGTGCCAGCAGCTACGACAGGCCCTATGGCTACACCTTC
CDR3: CASSYDRPYGYTF

size: NA
D: TRBD2
V: TRBV2
J: TRBJ2-3
DNA: TGTGCCAGCAGTGAGGTCGGGAGGGGACAGTATTTT
CDR3: CASSEVGRGQYF

size: NA
D: TRBD1
V: TRBV6-1
J: TRBJ2-7
DNA: TGTGCCAGCAGTGGTGGGACAGGCGTGTGGGACGAGCAGTACTTC
CDR3: CASSGGTGVWDEQYF

size: NA
D: NA
V: TRBV28
J: TRBJ2-7
DNA: TGTGCCAGCAGCCGACAGACCTTTTACGAGCAGTACTTC
CDR3: CASSRQTFYEQYF

size: NA
D: NA
V: TRBV5-8
J: TRBJ2-3
DNA: TGTGCCAGCAGCTTGGGTCGGAGCACAGATACGCAGTATTTT
CDR3: CASSLGRSTDTQYF

size: NA
D: NA
V: TRBV9
J: TRBJ1-5
DNA: TGTGCCAGCAGCCCGGAGGAGGGTAATCGGCCCCAGCATTTT
CDR3: CASSPEEGNRPQHF

size: NA
D: NA
V: TRBV5-1
J: TRBJ2-3
DNA: TGCGCCAGCAGCCCCCCTAGTTTGGGTGGTACGCAGTATTTT
CDR3: CASSPPSLGGTQYF

size: NA
D: NA
V: TRBV7-8
J: TRBJ2-1
DNA: TGTGCCAGCGCAAGGCTAGGGGGCTCCTACAATGAGCAGTTCTTC
CDR3: CASARLGGSYNEQFF

size: NA
D: NA
V: TRBV4-1
J: TRBJ2-7
DNA: TGCGCCAGCGGCCAAGGTCCAAGGGGCTACGAGCAGTACTTC
CDR3: CASGQGPRGYEQYF

size: NA
D: NA
V: TRBV9
J: TRBJ2-7
DNA: TGTGCCAGCAGCCCGCACCACTTCTCCTACGAGCAGTACTTC
CDR3: CASSPHHFSYEQYF

size: NA
D: TRBD1
V: TRBV29-1
J: TRBJ2-7
DNA: TGCAGCGTTGGAGGTATAGGGACAGGGATAACCTACGAGCAGTACTTC
CDR3: CSVGGIGTGITYEQYF

size: NA
D: TRBD2
V: TRBV7-2
J: TRBJ2-1
DNA: TGTGCCAGCAGGCAAGGCGGGGGGCTACCGATTTTCAATGAGCAGTTCTTC
CDR3: CASRQGGGLPIFNEQFF

size: NA
D: TRBD2
V: TRBV4-3
J: TRBJ2-1
DNA: TGCGCCAGCAGCCAAGATGGAGCGGGAGGTTCCAATGAGCAGTTCTTC
CDR3: CASSQDGAGGSNEQFF

size: NA
D: TRBD2
V: TRBV13
J: TRBJ2-1
DNA: TGTGCCAGCAGCTTAGTTTCACTAGCGGGAGATGGTGAGCAGTTCTTC
CDR3: CASSLVSLAGDGEQFF

size: NA
D: TRBD2
V: TRBV10-3
J: TRBJ2-1
DNA: TGTGCCATCAGTCCAAGTCGACTAGCGGGAGGGCCTGAGAGTGAGCAGTTCTTC
CDR3: CAISPSRLAGGPESEQFF

size: NA
D: NA
V: TRBV6-6
J: TRBJ2-7
DNA: TGTGCCAGCAGTCCCCAGGGGTACGGCGAGCAGTACTTC
CDR3: CASSPQGYGEQYF

size: NA
D: TRBD2
V: TRBV2
J: TRBJ2-7
DNA: TGTGCCAGCAGTAAGGTACTAGCGGGGGTCTACGAGCAGTACTTC
CDR3: CASSKVLAGVYEQYF

size: NA
D: TRBD2
V: TRBV4-3
J: TRBJ2-7
DNA: TGCGCCAGCAGCCAAGATTACCGGACTAGCGGGAGGTTGATCTACGAGCAGTACTTC
CDR3: CASSQDYRTSGRLIYEQYF

size: NA
D: TRBD1
V: TRBV7-9
J: TRBJ2-3
DNA: TGTGCCAGCAGCTTAGGGACAGGGGGATCAGATACGCAGTATTTT
CDR3: CASSLGTGGSDTQYF

size: NA
D: NA
V: TRBV18
J: TRBJ2-3
DNA: TGTGCCAGCTCACCTAACACAGATACGCAGTATTTT
CDR3: CASSPNTDTQYF

size: NA
D: TRBD2
V: TRBV5-1
J: TRBJ2-3
DNA: TGCGCCAGCAGCTTGGAAGCGGGAGGCCTCTCGGGGGGTACGCAGTATTTT
CDR3: CASSLEAGGLSGGTQYF

size: NA
D: NA
V: TRBV5-1
J: TRBJ2-1
DNA: TGCGCCAGCAGCTTATATCGGGAGTACAATGAGCAGTTCTTC
CDR3: CASSLYREYNEQFF

size: NA
D: NA
V: TRBV2
J: TRBJ2-1
DNA: TGTGCCAGCAGGGAGGACAGTTACAATGAGCAGTTCTTC
CDR3: CASREDSYNEQFF

size: NA
D: TRBD2
V: TRBV9
J: TRBJ2-2
DNA: TGTGCCAGCAGCGCGACTAGCCTGAACACCGGGGAGCTGTTTTTT
CDR3: CASSATSLNTGELFF

size: NA
D: TRBD2
V: TRBV5-1
J: TRBJ2-2
DNA: TGCGCCAGCAGGCCACCGGGGGGCGGGGAGCTGTTTTTT
CDR3: CASRPPGGGELFF

size: NA
D: TRBD1
V: TRBV5-4
J: TRBJ2-1
DNA: TGTGCCAGCAGCTTGGTTCGAGGGACAGGGCTTGGCGATGAGCAGTTCTTC
CDR3: CASSLVRGTGLGDEQFF

size: NA
D: NA
V: TRBV23-1
J: TRBJ2-6
DNA: TGCGCCAGCAGCCTACTATCTCCTTCTGGGGCCAACGTCCTGACTTTC
CDR3: CASSLLSPSGANVLTF

size: NA
D: TRBD1
V: TRBV5-4
J: TRBJ1-2
DNA: TGTGCCAGCAGCTTCATGGGACAGGGGACTGTGAACTTC
CDR3: CASSFMGQGTVNF

size: NA
D: NA
V: TRBV28
J: TRBJ1-5
DNA: TGTGCCAGCAGTTTCCCTGCGATGCATCAGCCCCAGCATTTT
CDR3: CASSFPAMHQPQHF

size: NA
D: NA
V: TRBV6-5
J: TRBJ1-5
DNA: TGTGCCAGCCAGACAGGAGGTGAGGGTCAGCCCCAGCATTTT
CDR3: CASQTGGEGQPQHF